A selection of T cell receptor beta chains follows, all from one sample in a study of blood T cell repertoires in COVID-19. Assay used: immunoSEQ multiplex PCR; TCRdb lists only in-frame clones, some missing. This repertoire shows around 200,000 clones, about 88% found once; its top ten account for approximately 1.5%. Input material: peripheral blood. The receptor source for this set is a man aged 18 to 29 with active or convalescent COVID-19. CDR3s include the opening cysteine and the closing phenylalanine or tryptophan. Fields, in order: J gene, clone size, V gene, D gene, CDR3 protein, CDR3 DNA. The D gene is left open where the match is weak. Clone size is shown for a subset of rows, as once, few, many or a class of expanded clone.

J: TRBJ1-5
size: .
V: TRBV19
D: TRBD1
CDR3: CASSLDRGGNQPQHF
DNA: TGTGCCAGTAGCCTCGACAGGGGAGGCAATCAGCCCCAGCATTTT

J: TRBJ2-7
size: .
V: TRBV6-2/TRBV6-3
D: .
CDR3: CASSYSAARVSYEQYF
DNA: TGTGCCAGCAGTTACTCAGCCGCGAGGGTATCCTACGAGCAGTACTTC

J: TRBJ1-2
size: .
V: TRBV5-1
D: TRBD1
CDR3: CASSLDEGQGVGYTF
DNA: TGCGCCAGCAGCTTGGACGAGGGACAGGGTGTTGGCTACACCTTC

J: TRBJ1-1
size: .
V: TRBV5-4
D: .
CDR3: CASSLGRNTEAFF
DNA: TGTGCCAGCAGCTTGGGCAGGAACACTGAAGCTTTCTTT

J: TRBJ2-7
size: .
V: TRBV5-4
D: TRBD1
CDR3: CASSRGQGKGTYEQYF
DNA: TGTGCCAGCAGCCGAGGACAGGGTAAAGGGACCTACGAGCAGTACTTC

J: TRBJ2-5
size: .
V: TRBV2
D: .
CDR3: CASRQGWLETQYF
DNA: TGTGCCAGCAGACAGGGTTGGCTCGAGACCCAGTACTTC

J: TRBJ1-2
size: .
V: TRBV5-1
D: .
CDR3: CASSPDRLYGYTF
DNA: TGCGCCAGCAGCCCCGACAGGTTGTATGGCTACACCTTC

J: TRBJ1-2
size: .
V: TRBV15
D: TRBD1
CDR3: CATSDRGTTNYGYTF
DNA: TGTGCCACCAGCGACAGGGGAACCACTAACTATGGCTACACCTTC

J: TRBJ1-5
size: .
V: TRBV19
D: TRBD1
CDR3: CASTQQDRGRGFQPQHF
DNA: TGTGCCAGTACCCAACAGGACAGGGGGCGCGGGTTTCAGCCCCAGCATTTT

J: TRBJ1-2
size: .
V: TRBV7-9
D: TRBD1
CDR3: CASSLIGQGPYGYTF
DNA: TGTGCCAGCAGCTTAATAGGACAGGGGCCGTATGGCTACACCTTC

J: TRBJ1-1
size: .
V: TRBV29-1
D: .
CDR3: CSVSQGNTEAFF
DNA: TGCAGCGTTAGCCAGGGGAACACTGAAGCTTTCTTT

J: TRBJ1-2
size: .
V: TRBV14
D: .
CDR3: CASSQVAGNYGYTF
DNA: TGTGCCAGCAGCCAAGTCGCGGGAAACTATGGCTACACCTTC

J: TRBJ2-2
size: .
V: TRBV7-9
D: .
CDR3: CASQNTGELFF
DNA: TGTGCCAGCCAAAACACCGGGGAGCTGTTTTTT

J: TRBJ2-5
size: .
V: TRBV2
D: TRBD1
CDR3: CASSERRTGDQETQYF
DNA: TGTGCCAGCAGTGAGCGAAGGACAGGGGACCAAGAGACCCAGTACTTC

J: TRBJ1-2
size: .
V: TRBV27
D: .
CDR3: CASSLSRGGGYTF
DNA: TGTGCCAGCAGTTTATCTCGGGGGGGCGGCTACACCTTC

J: TRBJ2-7
size: .
V: TRBV5-4
D: .
CDR3: CASSLWLSPSHEQYF
DNA: TGTGCCAGCAGCTTGTGGCTTTCGCCTAGCCACGAGCAGTACTTC

J: TRBJ2-1
size: .
V: TRBV4-3
D: TRBD1
CDR3: CASSRSSQGSSSYNEQFF
DNA: TGCGCCAGCAGCCGCTCCTCACAGGGGTCGAGCTCCTACAATGAGCAGTTCTTC

J: TRBJ2-7
size: .
V: TRBV11-2
D: .
CDR3: CASSLGGARYEQYF
DNA: TGTGCCAGCAGCTTAGGTGGGGCGCGGTACGAGCAGTACTTC

J: TRBJ2-3
size: .
V: TRBV5-1
D: TRBD1
CDR3: CASSLGTGRTDTQYF
DNA: TGCGCCAGCAGCTTGGGGACAGGGCGCACAGATACGCAGTATTTT

J: TRBJ1-4
size: .
V: TRBV2
D: .
CDR3: CATTAGVDEKLFF
DNA: TGTGCCACCACCGCCGGGGTTGATGAAAAACTGTTTTTT

J: TRBJ1-3
size: few
V: TRBV19
D: .
CDR3: CASIAVRGRNTIYF
DNA: TGTGCCAGTATCGCGGTCCGGGGAAGAAACACCATATATTTT

J: TRBJ1-4
size: .
V: TRBV19
D: .
CDR3: CASSIYRVGEKLFF
DNA: TGTGCCAGTAGTATTTACAGGGTCGGTGAAAAACTGTTTTTT

J: TRBJ1-6
size: once
V: TRBV6-1
D: .
CDR3: CASSEVQASYNSPLHF
DNA: TGTGCCAGCAGTGAAGTACAGGCATCCTATAATTCACCCCTCCACTTT

J: TRBJ2-3
size: .
V: TRBV10-3
D: .
CDR3: CAISDGRGATDTQYF
DNA: TGTGCCATCAGTGATGGTCGGGGGGCCACAGATACGCAGTATTTT

J: TRBJ2-7
size: few
V: TRBV4-2
D: .
CDR3: CASSQERSSYEQYF
DNA: TGTGCCAGCAGCCAAGAACGGAGTTCCTACGAGCAGTACTTC

J: TRBJ2-7
size: once
V: TRBV5-4
D: .
CDR3: CASSLAGVDEQYF
DNA: TGTGCCAGCAGCCTCGCAGGGGTTGACGAGCAGTACTTC

J: TRBJ1-2
size: .
V: TRBV7-8
D: TRBD1
CDR3: CASSFKPGGARNGYTF
DNA: TGTGCCAGCAGCTTTAAGCCAGGGGGCGCTAGGAATGGCTACACCTTC

J: TRBJ2-7
size: .
V: TRBV18
D: .
CDR3: CASSLRGVSYEQYF
DNA: TGTGCCAGCTCACTGCGGGGCGTCTCCTACGAGCAGTACTTC

J: TRBJ2-1
size: once
V: TRBV12-3/TRBV12-4
D: TRBD2
CDR3: CASSLTSGNEQFF
DNA: TGTGCCAGCAGTCTGACTAGCGGCAATGAGCAGTTCTTC

J: TRBJ1-2
size: .
V: TRBV29-1
D: .
CDR3: CSVVRSGYGYTF
DNA: TGCAGCGTTGTTCGATCCGGCTATGGCTACACCTTC

J: TRBJ1-4
size: once
V: TRBV6-1
D: TRBD1
CDR3: CASSDGTGGEKLFF
DNA: TGTGCCAGCAGTGATGGGACAGGGGGTGAAAAACTGTTTTTT

J: TRBJ2-1
size: .
V: TRBV11-2
D: TRBD1
CDR3: CASSLMWDRGYNEQFF
DNA: TGTGCCAGCAGCTTAATGTGGGACAGGGGATACAATGAGCAGTTCTTC

J: TRBJ2-3
size: .
V: TRBV5-1
D: .
CDR3: CASSRQAVSTDTQYF
DNA: TGCGCCAGCAGCAGACAGGCCGTTAGCACAGATACGCAGTATTTT

J: TRBJ2-3
size: .
V: TRBV5-1
D: TRBD1
CDR3: CASTLQGKSTDTQYF
DNA: TGCGCCAGCACCCTACAGGGGAAAAGCACAGATACGCAGTATTTT

J: TRBJ1-2
size: .
V: TRBV21-1
D: .
CDR3: CASSIVRSGYTF
DNA: TGTGCCAGCAGCATAGTTAGGAGTGGCTACACCTTC

J: TRBJ1-1
size: .
V: TRBV19
D: .
CDR3: CASSRALTSMNTEAFF
DNA: TGTGCCAGTAGTAGGGCGCTCACAAGCATGAACACTGAAGCTTTCTTT

J: TRBJ1-2
size: .
V: TRBV30
D: .
CDR3: CAWRSDRAYYGYTF
DNA: TGTGCCTGGAGGTCGGACAGAGCCTACTATGGCTACACCTTC

J: TRBJ1-1
size: once
V: TRBV3-1/TRBV3-2
D: TRBD1
CDR3: CASSQGQGAMNTEAFF
DNA: TGTGCCAGCAGCCAGGGGCAGGGGGCGATGAACACTGAAGCTTTCTTT

J: TRBJ2-5
size: .
V: TRBV19
D: .
CDR3: CASSQRYQETQYF
DNA: TGTGCCAGTAGTCAGCGGTACCAAGAGACCCAGTACTTC

J: TRBJ1-2
size: .
V: TRBV4-1
D: .
CDR3: CASSHTQNYGYTF
DNA: TGCGCCAGCAGCCATACACAGAACTATGGCTACACCTTC

J: TRBJ2-7
size: once
V: TRBV19
D: TRBD2
CDR3: CASSIGLAGVDEQYF
DNA: TGTGCCAGTAGTATAGGGTTAGCGGGAGTCGACGAGCAGTACTTC

J: TRBJ1-5
size: once
V: TRBV10-3
D: .
CDR3: CAISEEGSVNQPQHF
DNA: TGTGCCATCAGTGAGGAGGGCAGTGTCAATCAGCCCCAGCATTTT

J: TRBJ1-2
size: once
V: TRBV24-1
D: .
CDR3: CATSDLTGYTF
DNA: TGTGCCACCAGTGACCTAACGGGCTACACCTTC

J: TRBJ1-2
size: few
V: TRBV5-4
D: .
CDR3: CASSAKEQVWGGYTF
DNA: TGTGCCAGCAGCGCGAAGGAACAGGTTTGGGGCGGCTACACCTTC

J: TRBJ2-1
size: .
V: TRBV7-9
D: .
CDR3: CASSLEGVRVHNEQFF
DNA: TGTGCCAGCAGCTTAGAAGGGGTCAGGGTCCACAATGAGCAGTTCTTC

J: TRBJ1-1
size: few
V: TRBV19
D: .
CDR3: CASSIIGARDTEAFF
DNA: TGTGCCAGTAGTATAATTGGGGCTCGGGACACTGAAGCTTTCTTT

J: TRBJ1-1
size: once
V: TRBV7-2
D: TRBD1
CDR3: CASSGNRGHTEAFF
DNA: TGTGCCAGCAGCGGCAACAGGGGGCACACTGAAGCTTTCTTT

J: TRBJ1-6
size: .
V: TRBV27
D: .
CDR3: CASSGTYRSPLHF
DNA: TGTGCCAGCAGCGGGACATATCGGTCACCCCTCCACTTT

J: TRBJ2-7
size: .
V: TRBV11-1
D: .
CDR3: CASSLLGGAYEQYF
DNA: TGTGCCAGCAGCTTACTAGGGGGTGCCTACGAGCAGTACTTC

J: TRBJ1-1
size: .
V: TRBV30
D: TRBD1
CDR3: CAWRRQGANTEAFF
DNA: TGTGCCTGGAGACGACAGGGGGCAAACACTGAAGCTTTCTTT

J: TRBJ1-1
size: .
V: TRBV6-2/TRBV6-3
D: TRBD1
CDR3: CASSKTGANTEAFF
DNA: TGTGCCAGCAGTAAAACAGGGGCGAACACTGAAGCTTTCTTT

J: TRBJ2-7
size: .
V: TRBV30
D: TRBD1
CDR3: CAWSRDRGVHEQYF
DNA: TGTGCCTGGAGTCGGGACAGGGGCGTCCACGAGCAGTACTTC

J: TRBJ1-1
size: .
V: TRBV5-4
D: .
CDR3: CASSLGGAVYTEAFF
DNA: TGTGCCAGCAGCTTAGGGGGGGCGGTGTACACTGAAGCTTTCTTT

J: TRBJ1-2
size: .
V: TRBV10-3
D: TRBD1
CDR3: CAISVDRGLGYTF
DNA: TGTGCCATCAGTGTAGACAGGGGGCTCGGCTACACCTTC

J: TRBJ1-4
size: .
V: TRBV19
D: .
CDR3: CASSINDRNEKLFF
DNA: TGTGCCAGTAGTATAAATGACAGGAATGAAAAACTGTTTTTT